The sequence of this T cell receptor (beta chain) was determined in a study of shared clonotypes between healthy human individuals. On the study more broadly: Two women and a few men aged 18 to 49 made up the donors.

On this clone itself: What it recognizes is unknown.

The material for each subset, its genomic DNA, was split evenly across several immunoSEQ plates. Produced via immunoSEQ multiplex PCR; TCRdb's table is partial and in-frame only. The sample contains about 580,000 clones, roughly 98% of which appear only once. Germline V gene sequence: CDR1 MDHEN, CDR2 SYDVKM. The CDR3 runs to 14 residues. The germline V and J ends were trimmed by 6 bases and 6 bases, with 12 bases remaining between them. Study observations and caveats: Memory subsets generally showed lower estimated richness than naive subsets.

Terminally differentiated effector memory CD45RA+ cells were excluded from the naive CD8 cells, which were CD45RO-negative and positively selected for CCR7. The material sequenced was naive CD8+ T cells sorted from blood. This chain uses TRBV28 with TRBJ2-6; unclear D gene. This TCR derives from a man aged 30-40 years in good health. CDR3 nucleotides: TGTGCCAGCAGCGCCCTTTCGTCGGCCAACGTCCTGACTTTC. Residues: CASSALSSANVLTF.